Following are 29 T cell receptor beta chains from one sample sequenced in a study of cytomegalovirus exposure and HLA in healthy donors. Amplification used 60 Vbeta primers and 13 Jbeta primers. Sequenced by immunoSEQ multiplex PCR; TCRdb stores in-frame clones only, minus some. There are about 240,000 clones in the sample; around 76% occur only once, and 4.5% to 6% lies in the top ten. The specimen was PBMCs. These receptors were obtained from a woman aged 35 to 49 in good health and CMV-seropositive.

This chain links TRBV5-1 with TRBJ1-2, with TRBD1 matching 8 bases. V was clipped by 5 bases and J by 6 bases; unmatched bases: 6. Looked up from germline, CDR1 is SGHRS and CDR2 is YFSETQ. The CDR3 has 13 residues. The CDR3 DNA reads as TGCGCCAGCAGTTTGAAACAGGGGGATGGCTACACCTTC. This gives the protein CASSLKQGDGYTF.

This clone came up once. The J gene is TRBJ1-2, the V gene TRBV7-3; 7 nucleotides agree with TRBD1. This CDR3 comprises 16 residues. V lost 2 bases to trimming and J lost 10 bases; unmatched junction nucleotides: 16. Per the germline V gene, CDR1 is SGHTA and CDR2 is FQGTGA. Here the CDR3 reads CASSLGSRTGALDYTF. CDR3 nucleotides: TGTGCCAGCAGCTTAGGCTCTCGCACAGGGGCCCTGGACTACACCTTC.

The gene calls are TRBV5-1 and TRBJ2-3; TRBD1 matches at 8 bases. The CDR3 runs to 13 residues. V was clipped by 0 bases and J by 10 bases; unmatched bases: 4. The germline V gene has CDR1 SGHRS and CDR2 YFSETQ. This CDR3 reads CASSLVTGQAQYF. CDR3 bases: TGCGCCAGCAGCTTGGTGACGGGACAGGCGCAGTATTTT.

A few counts support this clone. The V and J genes are TRBV27 and TRBJ2-7; TRBD2 matches 11 bases. The CDR3 totals 15 residues. J gave up 3 bases and V 3 bases, and 4 bases lay outside the gene matches. Germline V gene lookup returns CDR1 MNHEY and CDR2 SMNVEV (reference sequence). The CDR3 bases are TGTGCCAGCAGTTTTATGGGACTAGCGGTCTACGAGCAGTACTTC. Translating it yields CASSFMGLAVYEQYF.

The chain uses TRBV5-5 and TRBJ1-5; 7 nucleotides agree with TRBD1. The CDR3 consists of 16 residues. Germline loops: CDR1 SGHKS, CDR2 YYEKEE (reference sequence). The V segment lost 4 bases and the J segment 0 bases; nucleotides outside the gene matches: 7. CDR3 in amino acids: CASSPPGQISNQPQHF. The CDR3, as DNA: TGTGCCAGCAGCCCGCCGGGACAGATTAGCAATCAGCCCCAGCATTTT.

The chain joins TRBV5-1 to TRBJ1-2, with TRBD1 as a possible D gene (6 bases). The CDR3 totals 16 residues. Per the germline V gene, CDR1 is SGHRS and CDR2 is YFSETQ. Deletions cut 4 bases from V and 7 bases from J, with 23 bases between. This CDR3 is CASSPSPTRGVSGYTF. CDR3 DNA: TGCGCCAGCAGCCCCTCCCCAACCAGGGGAGTAAGTGGCTACACCTTC.

This clone appeared a single time. The chain employs TRBV9 and TRBJ2-1; D uncertain. The CDR3 has 17 amino acids. CDR1 SGDLS and CDR2 YYNGEE come from the germline V gene. Trimming pared 3 bases from V and 0 bases from J, leaving 16 bases between. The CDR3 coding sequence is TGTGCCAGCAGCGGTAAGACACTTGGTACCTCCTACAATGAGCAGTTCTTC. Translation gives CASSGKTLGTSYNEQFF.

J is TRBJ1-2 and V is TRBV19, with 7 bases that match TRBD1. CDR3 length: 13 residues. The germline CDR1 and CDR2 sequences are LNHDA and SQIVND (reference sequence). Losses at the gene ends were 5 bases for V and 1 base for J; bases not matched to a gene: 1. The CDR3 coding sequence is TGTGCCAGTAGTGGACAGGATAACTATGGCTACACCTTC. The encoded protein is CASSGQDNYGYTF.

V and J are TRBV6-6 and TRBJ2-3, with no clear D. Germline V gene sequence: CDR1 MNHNY, CDR2 SVGAGI (reference sequence). V shed 6 bases and J shed 0 bases, with 10 bases lying between them. The CDR3 runs to 14 residues. This CDR3 is CASRTSGSTDTQYF. The CDR3 DNA reads as TGTGCCAGCAGGACCTCAGGAAGCACAGATACGCAGTATTTT.

V is TRBV4-2 and J is TRBJ1-1; tentative D call: TRBD1 (5 bases). The germline gives CDR1 LGHNA, CDR2 YNFKEQ. V was pared by 1 base and J by 6 bases, with 18 bases between. There are 16 residues in the CDR3. In nucleotides, the CDR3 is TGTGCCAGCAGCCAAGGGTTTACGGCCGGGGGTCCTGAAGCTTTCTTT. It specifies CASSQGFTAGGPEAFF.

The chain couples TRBV4-2 to TRBJ1-6, with D perhaps TRBD1 (6 bases). The CDR3 has 16 residues. In germline, CDR1 is LGHNA, CDR2 YNFKEQ. The V gene lost 4 bases and the J gene lost 7 bases, with 17 bases spanning the gap. The CDR3 nucleotides are TGTGCCAGCAGCCTGGAAGGGGGGGGGACGAATTCACCCCTCCACTTT. Its protein is CASSLEGGGTNSPLHF.

V gene TRBV6-4 combines with J gene TRBJ2-3, with 9 bases fitting TRBD2. The V gene's germline CDR1 is MRHNA and CDR2 SNTAGT. There are 16 residues in the CDR3. V lost 3 bases, J lost 2 bases, and 6 bases stayed unmatched. CDR3: CASSDRTSASTDTQYF. CDR3 sequence (DNA): TGTGCCAGCAGTGATAGGACTAGCGCGTCCACAGATACGCAGTATTTT.

This chain connects TRBV9 to TRBJ2-1; D gene uncertain. The CDR3 totals 15 residues. Germline V gives CDR1 SGDLS, CDR2 YYNGEE. Trimming cost V 4 bases and J 0 bases, with 11 bases left between them. DNA for the CDR3: TGTGCCAGCAGCCTCATGGGCCTCTCCTACAATGAGCAGTTCTTC. Translating it yields CASSLMGLSYNEQFF.

Comments on this clone: Other DNA sequences within the sample encode an identical CDR3. This chain connects TRBV7-8 to TRBJ1-1; possibly TRBD1 for D (5 bases). Trimming pared 1 base from V and 5 bases from J, leaving 8 bases between. The germline CDR1 and CDR2 sequences are SGHVS and FQNEAQ. The CDR3 runs 13 residues. The CDR3 sequence is CASSLVGVTEAFF. CDR3 sequence (DNA): TGTGCCAGCAGCTTAGTAGGGGTGACTGAAGCTTTCTTT.

V gene TRBV29-1 combines with J gene TRBJ2-1; maybe TRBD1 (6 bases). Germline CDR1 and CDR2: SQVTM and ANQGSEA. This CDR3 is built from 13 residues. Trimming took off 8 bases at V and 7 bases at J, with 18 bases between the two ends. The CDR3 loop reads CSLRTAVWNEQFF. CDR3 coding DNA: TGCAGCCTACGGACAGCCGTGTGGAATGAGCAGTTCTTC.

In nucleotides, the CDR3 is TGTGCCAGCAGCCCCGCTCTAGCGGAGAATGAGCAGTTCTTC. Amino acid sequence: CASSPALAENEQFF. This chain links TRBV7-8 with TRBJ2-1, with 7 bases fitting TRBD2. V shed 5 bases, J shed 7 bases, and the junction held 8 bases outside the gene matches. The CDR3 is 14 residues long. CDR1 SGHVS and CDR2 FQNEAQ come from the germline V gene.

The rearrangement links TRBV21-1 to TRBJ1-3; TRBD1 is the table's D call and was not checked against the DNA. TRBV21-1 is deemed a pseudogene. CDR3 length equals 18 residues. This chain's CDR3 is CASSTSATGSSSGNTIYF. CDR3 bases: TGTGCCAGCAGCACCTCAGCGACAGGGTCAAGCTCTGGAAACACCATATATTTT.

The V and J genes are TRBV18 and TRBJ2-7, with a possible D match to TRBD1 (5 bases). The length of the CDR3 is 14 residues. CDR1 is KGHSH and CDR2 is LQKENI in the germline V gene. V dropped 2 bases and J dropped 5 bases, with 13 bases sitting between them. The CDR3 coding sequence is TGTGCCAGCTCACCATCAGGGCCGAGCCACGAGCAGTACTTC. Its translation is CASSPSGPSHEQYF.

V and J are TRBV10-3 and TRBJ1-2; TRBD1 aligns across 8 bases. This CDR3 is built from 13 residues. Trimming removed 10 bases from V and 3 bases from J; junction bases left unmatched: 7. Per the germline V gene, CDR1 is ENHRY and CDR2 is SYGVKD. CDR3 in DNA: TGTGCCAACCGAGCGACAGGGGACTATGGCTACACCTTC. Translating gives CANRATGDYGYTF.

V and J are TRBV6-4 and TRBJ2-7; 8 bases match TRBD2. Per the germline V gene, CDR1 is MRHNA and CDR2 is SNTAGT. CDR3 size: 15 residues. The trim removed 5 bases at V and 0 bases at J, leaving 6 bases unmatched. CDR3 residues: CASSQERGSSYEQYF. The CDR3 region has the DNA TGTGCCAGCAGTCAAGAGCGGGGGTCCTCCTACGAGCAGTACTTC.

This chain connects TRBV25-1 to TRBJ2-7; the D gene is possibly TRBD2 (6 bases). This CDR3 spans 12 amino acids. CDR1 and CDR2 from the germline V gene are MGHDK and SYGVNS. V was trimmed by 5 bases and J by 3 bases, leaving 8 bases between them. The DNA for the CDR3 is TGTGCCAGCAGTTGGGGGGACTACGAGCAGTACTTC. Residues: CASSWGDYEQYF.

This clone appeared a few times. The chain links TRBV7-9 to TRBJ2-7, with a tentative D call TRBD2 (5 bases). Germline assignment: CDR1 SEHNR and CDR2 FQNEAQ (reference sequence). V was pared by 5 bases and J by 0 bases, with 23 bases between. The CDR3 consists of 18 residues. The CDR3 DNA is TGTGCCAGCAGCCCGCTTAGGAAAATGGTAGGGAGCTCCTACGAGCAGTACTTC. Translated, it gives CASSPLRKMVGSSYEQYF.

The sample holds one count of this clone. This sequence joins TRBV7-2 and TRBJ1-2, with a tentative D call TRBD1 (5 bases). V was pared by 4 bases and J by 2 bases, with 14 bases between. This CDR3 comprises 15 residues. The germline gives CDR1 SGHTA, CDR2 FQGNSA. The CDR3, as DNA: TGTGCCAGCAGCTCTACCCGGGGGACCAACTATGGCTACACCTTC. Its protein product is CASSSTRGTNYGYTF.

The chain joins TRBV9 to TRBJ1-6; unclear D gene. The V end lost 3 bases, the J end lost 0 bases, and 10 bases lay between the germline ends. The germline V gene has CDR1 SGDLS and CDR2 YYNGEE. The CDR3 is 16 residues long. This CDR3 is CASSATSSSYNSPLHF. The CDR3, as DNA: TGTGCCAGCAGCGCGACAAGCAGCTCCTATAATTCACCCCTCCACTTT.

The V gene is TRBV23-1, the J gene TRBJ2-5; 7 positions agree with TRBD1. TRBV23-1 is identified as an open reading frame with a role that is uncertain. The length of the CDR3 is 17 residues. The V gene end was trimmed by 7 bases and the J gene end by 5 bases; junction bases not matched to a gene: 19. The CDR3 DNA is TGCGCCAGCATCGTTAGTTACGACAGGGCATCAGTGGAGACCCAGTACTTC. It translates to CASIVSYDRASVETQYF.

The CDR3 spells CASSLGLAGDNEQFF. DNA of the CDR3: TGTGCCAGCAGCTTAGGGCTAGCGGGGGACAATGAGCAGTTCTTC. This rearrangement joins TRBV13 to TRBJ2-1; TRBD2 matches 10 bases. Germline values: CDR1 PRHDT, CDR2 FYEKMQ (reference sequence). The CDR3 consists of 15 residues. Trimming cost V 0 bases and J 5 bases; bases outside gene matches: 1.

The V and J genes are TRBV11-3 and TRBJ2-7, with D unresolved. The length of the CDR3 is 11 residues. The V and J ends lost 4 bases and 3 bases respectively, with 4 bases between them. Looked up from germline, CDR1 is SGHNT and CDR2 is YENEEA. The DNA of the CDR3 is TGTGCCAGCAGCTCCAGCTACGAGCAGTACTTC. This encodes CASSSSYEQYF.

The table lists this clone with a few counts. The identical CDR3 is also encoded by other nucleotide sequences in the sample. The chain joins TRBV5-1 to TRBJ1-1, with D possibly matching TRBD1 (6 bases). Germline CDR1 reads SGHRS; CDR2 reads YFSETQ. The CDR3 totals 15 residues. V was clipped by 4 bases and J by 2 bases, with 15 bases between them. CDR3 bases: TGCGCCAGCAGCCCAACCGGGACACCTAACACTGAAGCTTTCTTT. This codes for CASSPTGTPNTEAFF.

The V call is TRBV7-9, the J call TRBJ2-3; 9 nucleotides match TRBD2. With V trimmed by 4 bases and J by 6 bases, 11 bases remained unmatched. The CDR3 loop spans 16 amino acids. The V gene's germline CDR1 is SEHNR and CDR2 FQNEAQ (reference sequence). Here the CDR3 DNA reads TGTGCCAGCAGCTCCGTAGGCGGGGGGGTCGGGGATACGCAGTATTTT. Protein sequence: CASSSVGGGVGDTQYF. Complete variable domain (other parts from reference TRBV7-9 and TRBJ2-3): DTGVSQNPRHKITKRGQNVTFRCDPISEHNRLYWYRQTLGQGPEFLTYFQNEAQLEKSRLLSDRFSAERPKGSFSTLEIQRTEQGDSAMYLCASSSVGGGVGDTQYFGPGTRLTVL.